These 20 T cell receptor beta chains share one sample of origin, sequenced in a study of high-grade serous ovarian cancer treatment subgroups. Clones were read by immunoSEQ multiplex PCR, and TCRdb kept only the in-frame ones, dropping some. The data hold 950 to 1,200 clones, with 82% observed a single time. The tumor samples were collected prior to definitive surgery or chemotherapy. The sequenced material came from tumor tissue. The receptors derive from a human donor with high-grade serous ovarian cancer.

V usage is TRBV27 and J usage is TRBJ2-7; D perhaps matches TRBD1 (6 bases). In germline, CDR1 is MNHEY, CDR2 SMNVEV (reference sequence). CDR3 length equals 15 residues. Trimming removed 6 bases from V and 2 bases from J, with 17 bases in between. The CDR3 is CASSPGADTTYEQYF. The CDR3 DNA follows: TGTGCCAGCAGCCCAGGGGCGGACACCACCTACGAGCAGTACTTC.

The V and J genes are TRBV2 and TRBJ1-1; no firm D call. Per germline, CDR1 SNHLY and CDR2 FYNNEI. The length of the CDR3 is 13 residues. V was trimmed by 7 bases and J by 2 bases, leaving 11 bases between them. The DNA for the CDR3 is TGTGCCAGCACAAGGGAAACTAACACTGAAGCTTTCTTT. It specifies CASTRETNTEAFF. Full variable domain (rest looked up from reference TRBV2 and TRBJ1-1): EPEVTQTPSHQVTQMGQEVILRCVPISNHLYFYWYRQILGQKVEFLVSFYNNEISEKSEIFDDQFSVERPDGSNFTLKIRSTKLEDSAMYFCASTRETNTEAFFGQGTRLTVV.

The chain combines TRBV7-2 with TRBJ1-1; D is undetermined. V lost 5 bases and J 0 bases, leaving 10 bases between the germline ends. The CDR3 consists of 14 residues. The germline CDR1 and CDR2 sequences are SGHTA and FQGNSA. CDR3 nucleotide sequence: TGTGCCAGCAGCCAGCTAATAATGAACACTGAAGCTTTCTTT. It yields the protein CASSQLIMNTEAFF.

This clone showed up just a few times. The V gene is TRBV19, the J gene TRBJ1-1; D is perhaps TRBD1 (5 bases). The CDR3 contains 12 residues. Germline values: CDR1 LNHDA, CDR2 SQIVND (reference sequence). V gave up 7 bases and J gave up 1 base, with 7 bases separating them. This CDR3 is CASNRRNTEAFF. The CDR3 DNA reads TGTGCCAGTAACAGGAGGAACACTGAAGCTTTCTTT.

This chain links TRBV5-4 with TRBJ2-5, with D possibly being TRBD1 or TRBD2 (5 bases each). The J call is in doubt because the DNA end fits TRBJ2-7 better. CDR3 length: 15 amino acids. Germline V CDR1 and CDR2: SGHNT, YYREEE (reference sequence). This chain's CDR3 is CASSLAGTGSYEQYF. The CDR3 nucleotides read TGTGCCAGCAGCTTGGCGGGGACGGGCTCCTACGAGCAGTACTTC.

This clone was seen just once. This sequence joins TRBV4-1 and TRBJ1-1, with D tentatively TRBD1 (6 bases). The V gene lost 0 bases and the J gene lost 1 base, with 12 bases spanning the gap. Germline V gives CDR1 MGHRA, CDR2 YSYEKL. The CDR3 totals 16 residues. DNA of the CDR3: TGCGCCAGCAGCCAAGATCGGTCAGGGGCGAACACTGAAGCTTTCTTT. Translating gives CASSQDRSGANTEAFF.

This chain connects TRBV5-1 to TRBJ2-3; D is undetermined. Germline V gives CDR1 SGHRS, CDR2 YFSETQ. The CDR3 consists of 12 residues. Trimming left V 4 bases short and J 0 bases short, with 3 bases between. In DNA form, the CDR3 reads TGCGCCAGCAGCGCTAGCACAGATACGCAGTATTTT. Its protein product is CASSASTDTQYF.

Written as DNA, the CDR3 is TGCGCCAGCGGTCAAGGGCATCTATCCTACGAGCAGTACTTC. It yields the protein CASGQGHLSYEQYF. This rearrangement joins TRBV10-2 to TRBJ2-7, with D unclear. Germline V lookup: CDR1 WSHSY, CDR2 SAAADI. The V and J ends lost 8 bases and 1 base respectively, with 15 bases between them. This CDR3 has 14 amino acids.

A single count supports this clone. Written as DNA, the CDR3 is TGCGCCAGCAGCCAAGATGGAAGACCGAATCAGCCCCAGCATTTT. The encoded protein is CASSQDGRPNQPQHF. The chain joins TRBV4-3 to TRBJ1-5; no clear D gene. The V end was cut by 0 bases, the J end by 4 bases, with 10 bases between. CDR3 size: 15 residues. Per the germline V gene, CDR1 is LGHNA and CDR2 is YSLEER.

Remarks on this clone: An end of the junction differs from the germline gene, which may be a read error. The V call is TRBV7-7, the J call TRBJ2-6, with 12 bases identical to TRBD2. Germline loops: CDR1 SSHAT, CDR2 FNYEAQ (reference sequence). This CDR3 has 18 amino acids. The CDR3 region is CASSLFLAGGPGANVLTF. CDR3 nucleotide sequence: TGTGCTAGCAGCTTATTCCTAGCGGGAGGGCCCGGGGCCAACGTCCTGACTTTC.

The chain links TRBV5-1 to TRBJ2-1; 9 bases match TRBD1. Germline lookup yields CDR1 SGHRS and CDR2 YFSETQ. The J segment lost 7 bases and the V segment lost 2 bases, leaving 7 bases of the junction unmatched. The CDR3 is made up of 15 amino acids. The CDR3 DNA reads TGCGCCAGCAGCTTACAGGGGGCGGGGGTGAATGAGCAGTTCTTC. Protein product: CASSLQGAGVNEQFF. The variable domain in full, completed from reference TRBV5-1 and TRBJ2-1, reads KAGVTQTPRYLIKTRGQQVTLSCSPISGHRSVSWYQQTPGQGLQFLFEYFSETQRNKGNFPGRFSGRQFSNSRSEMNVSTLELGDSALYLCASSLQGAGVNEQFFGPGTRLTVL.

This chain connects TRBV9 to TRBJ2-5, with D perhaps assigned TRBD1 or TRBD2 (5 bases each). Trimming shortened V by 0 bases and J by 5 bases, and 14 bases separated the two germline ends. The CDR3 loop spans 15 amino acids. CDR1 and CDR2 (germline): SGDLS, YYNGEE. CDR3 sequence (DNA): TGTGCCAGCAGCGTAGTTGGGACCAAAGGGGAGACCCAGTACTTC. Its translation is CASSVVGTKGETQYF.

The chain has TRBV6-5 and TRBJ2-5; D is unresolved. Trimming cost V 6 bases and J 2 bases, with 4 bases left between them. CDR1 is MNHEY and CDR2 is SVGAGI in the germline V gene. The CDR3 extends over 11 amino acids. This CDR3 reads CASREQETQYF. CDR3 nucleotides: TGTGCCAGCAGAGAACAAGAGACCCAGTACTTC.

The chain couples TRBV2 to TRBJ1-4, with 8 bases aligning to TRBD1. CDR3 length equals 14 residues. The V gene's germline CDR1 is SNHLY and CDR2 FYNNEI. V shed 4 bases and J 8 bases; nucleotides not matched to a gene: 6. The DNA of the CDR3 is TGTGCCAGCAGTGTACAGGGGGTGCAGGAAAAACTGTTTTTT. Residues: CASSVQGVQEKLFF.

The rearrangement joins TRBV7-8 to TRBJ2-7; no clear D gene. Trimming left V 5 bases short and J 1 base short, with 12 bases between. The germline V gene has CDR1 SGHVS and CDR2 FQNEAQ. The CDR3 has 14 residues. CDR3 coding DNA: TGTGCCAGCAGCCCTATTGCGGATTCCTACGAGCAGTACTTC. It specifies CASSPIADSYEQYF.

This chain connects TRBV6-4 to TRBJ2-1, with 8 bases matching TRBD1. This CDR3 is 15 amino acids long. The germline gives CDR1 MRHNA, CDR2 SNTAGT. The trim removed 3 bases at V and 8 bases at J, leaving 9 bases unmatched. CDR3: CASSEPARGLDEQFF. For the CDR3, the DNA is TGTGCCAGCAGTGAACCCGCCAGGGGGCTAGATGAGCAGTTCTTC.

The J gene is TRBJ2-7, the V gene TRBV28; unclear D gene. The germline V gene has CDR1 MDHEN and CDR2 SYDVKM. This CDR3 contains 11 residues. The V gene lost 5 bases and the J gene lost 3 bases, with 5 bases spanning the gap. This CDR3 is CASSTLYEQYF. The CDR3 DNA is TGTGCCAGCAGTACACTCTACGAGCAGTACTTC.

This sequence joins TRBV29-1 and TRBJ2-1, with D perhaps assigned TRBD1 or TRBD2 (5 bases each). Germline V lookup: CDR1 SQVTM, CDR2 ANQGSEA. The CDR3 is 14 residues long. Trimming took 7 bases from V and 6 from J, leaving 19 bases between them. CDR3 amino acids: CSAEGRVRLNEQFF. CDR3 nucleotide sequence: TGCAGCGCCGAGGGCAGGGTTAGGCTCAATGAGCAGTTCTTC.

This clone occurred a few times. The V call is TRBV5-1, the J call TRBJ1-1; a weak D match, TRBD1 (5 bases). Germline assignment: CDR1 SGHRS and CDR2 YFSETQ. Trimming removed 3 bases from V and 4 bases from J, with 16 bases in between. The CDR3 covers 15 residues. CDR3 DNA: TGCGCCAGCAGCTGGAGCGACGCGGGGGGCACTGAAGCTTTCTTT. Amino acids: CASSWSDAGGTEAFF.

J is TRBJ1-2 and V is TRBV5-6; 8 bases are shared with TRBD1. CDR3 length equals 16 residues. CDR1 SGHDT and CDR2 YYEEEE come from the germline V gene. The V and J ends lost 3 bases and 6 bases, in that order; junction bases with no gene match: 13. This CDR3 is CASSSHLGQGRDGYTF. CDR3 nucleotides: TGTGCCAGCAGCTCGCACCTAGGACAGGGAAGGGATGGCTACACCTTC.